This entry lists 18 T cell receptor beta chains sequenced from one sample in a study of blood T cell repertoires in COVID-19. Sequencing used immunoSEQ multiplex PCR; TCRdb keeps in-frame clones, though not all of them. This table has fewer than 150,000 clones, roughly 79% appearing once. The sequenced sample was peripheral blood. The receptor source for this set is a man older than 75 with acute or convalescent COVID-19.

This clone occurred a few times. CDR3 coding DNA: TGCGCCAGCAGCTTCGGGACTAGCGGGGGGTCTCGGAGCACAGATACGCAGTATTTT. It codes for CASSFGTSGGSRSTDTQYF. This chain uses TRBV5-1 with TRBJ2-3, with TRBD2 matching over 15 bases. The germline gives CDR1 SGHRS, CDR2 YFSETQ. The V gene end was trimmed by 2 bases and the J gene end by 0 bases; junction bases not matched to a gene: 7. The CDR3 is 19 residues long.

The chain carries TRBV12-3 or TRBV12-4 and TRBJ1-2; possibly TRBD1 for D (5 bases). This CDR3 spans 11 amino acids. V was shortened by 5 bases and J by 8 bases, with 9 bases between the two germline ends. CDR3 sequence (DNA): TGTGCCAGCAGTGGGGCAACAGGCTACACCTTC. This gives the protein CASSGATGYTF.

This chain links TRBV11-2 with TRBJ1-1; D unresolved. The CDR3 is made up of 15 amino acids. V lost 0 bases, J lost 0 bases, and 8 bases lay in between. Germline CDR1 and CDR2: SGHAT and FQNNGV. For the CDR3, the DNA is TGTGCCAGCAGCTTAGATGTGGCCATGAACACTGAAGCTTTCTTT. Translation: CASSLDVAMNTEAFF.

The V call is TRBV2, the J call TRBJ1-6; the D is unclear. Trimming left V 2 bases short and J 4 bases short, with 3 bases between. Germline lookup yields CDR1 SNHLY and CDR2 FYNNEI. The CDR3 consists of 13 residues. The CDR3, as DNA: TGTGCCAGCAGTGAACAGTATAATTCACCCCTCCACTTT. Encoded protein: CASSEQYNSPLHF.

The chain has TRBV28 and TRBJ1-4, with 9 bases that match TRBD1. The germline V gene encodes CDR1 MDHEN and CDR2 SYDVKM. The CDR3 has 15 amino acids. The V segment lost 6 bases and the J segment 7 bases; nucleotides outside the gene matches: 9. The CDR3 loop reads CASSLDGQGIEKLFF. CDR3 DNA: TGTGCCAGCAGCCTCGACGGACAGGGGATTGAAAAACTGTTTTTT.

The chain recombines TRBV3-1 (or the pseudogene TRBV3-2) with TRBJ2-7; 8 positions match TRBD2. The CDR3 extends over 16 amino acids. With 1 base clipped from V and 0 bases from J, the junction kept 5 bases outside the gene matches. CDR1 and CDR2 from the germline V gene are LGHDT and YNNKEL (reference sequence). The CDR3 reads CASSQGLARSSYEQYF. For the CDR3, the DNA is TGTGCCAGCAGCCAAGGACTAGCGCGAAGCTCCTACGAGCAGTACTTC.

The chain employs TRBV5-1 and TRBJ2-7; 9 nucleotides agree with TRBD2. The CDR3 length is 15 residues. The V segment lost 0 bases and the J segment 1 base; nucleotides outside the gene matches: 2. CDR1 is SGHRS and CDR2 is YFSETQ in the germline V gene. The CDR3 nucleotides read TGCGCCAGCAGCTTGGTGACTAGCGGATCCTACGAGCAGTACTTC. The encoded protein is CASSLVTSGSYEQYF. Full variable domain (rest looked up from reference TRBV5-1 and TRBJ2-7): KAGVTQTPRYLIKTRGQQVTLSCSPISGHRSVSWYQQTPGQGLQFLFEYFSETQRNKGNFPGRFSGRQFSNSRSEMNVSTLELGDSALYLCASSLVTSGSYEQYFGPGTRLTVT.

The chain links TRBV4-2 to TRBJ2-3; 10 bases agree with TRBD2. In germline, CDR1 is LGHNA, CDR2 YNFKEQ. This CDR3 is 19 amino acids long. The V gene end was trimmed by 0 bases and the J gene end by 0 bases; junction bases not matched to a gene: 9. CDR3 coding DNA: TGTGCCAGCAGCCAAGATAGGCTAGCGGGGGCTGCTAGCACAGATACGCAGTATTTT. Amino acids: CASSQDRLAGAASTDTQYF.

The chain recombines TRBV27 with TRBJ1-2; possible D gene TRBD1, 6 bases. The CDR3 has 13 residues. Germline CDR1 is MNHEY and CDR2 is SMNVEV (reference sequence). Deletions cut 5 bases from V and 4 bases from J, with 11 bases between. The CDR3 sequence is CASSPSGVYGYTF. CDR3 sequence (DNA): TGTGCCAGCAGTCCTTCAGGGGTCTATGGCTACACCTTC.

The chain is built from TRBV5-1 and TRBJ1-1; possibly TRBD1 for D (5 bases). Germline-derived CDR1 and CDR2 are SGHRS and YFSETQ. CDR3 length equals 13 residues. Deletions cut 4 bases from V and 1 base from J, with 8 bases between. DNA of the CDR3: TGCGCCAGCAGCACGGACACGAACACTGAAGCTTTCTTT. It codes for CASSTDTNTEAFF.

This rearrangement joins TRBV28 to TRBJ1-4; D possibly corresponds to TRBD1 (5 bases). Looked up from germline, CDR1 is MDHEN and CDR2 is SYDVKM. V was trimmed by 4 bases and J by 11 bases, leaving 23 bases between them. This CDR3 contains 16 residues. The CDR3 sequence: CASSSLKTETWTKLFF. CDR3 sequence (DNA): TGTGCCAGCAGTTCTCTGAAGACAGAAACGTGGACGAAACTGTTTTTT.

The rearrangement links TRBV5-1 to TRBJ1-5; 7 nucleotides align to TRBD1. The CDR3 runs 14 residues. With V trimmed by 2 bases and J by 2 bases, 1 base remained unmatched. CDR1 and CDR2 (germline): SGHRS, YFSETQ. The CDR3 region is CASSFTGGNQPQHF. The CDR3 nucleotides are TGCGCCAGCAGCTTTACAGGGGGCAATCAGCCCCAGCATTTT.

Written as DNA, the CDR3 is TGTGCCAGCAGCCCCCGGGGACAGAAAAACACTGAAGCTTTCTTT. Protein: CASSPRGQKNTEAFF. This sequence joins TRBV7-2 and TRBJ1-1; 7 bases are shared with TRBD1. Per germline, CDR1 SGHTA and CDR2 FQGNSA. J lost 2 bases, V lost 5 bases, and 8 bases had no gene match. The CDR3 contains 15 residues.

This rearrangement joins TRBV9 to TRBJ2-4, with D possibly being TRBD1 (5 bases). This CDR3 comprises 14 residues. The germline V and J ends were trimmed by 0 bases and 8 bases, with 12 bases remaining between them. CDR1 is SGDLS, CDR2 YYNGEE, per germline. In DNA, the CDR3 is TGTGCCAGCAGCGTAGATTGGTCAGGGTACATTCAGTACTTC. Its translation: CASSVDWSGYIQYF.

The CDR3 DNA reads TGTGCCAGCACCCGGCAGGATAATTCACCCCTCCACTTT. Protein: CASTRQDNSPLHF. The chain joins TRBV6-5 to TRBJ1-6, with D uncertain. The CDR3 covers 13 residues. The V and J ends lost 7 bases and 5 bases respectively, with 9 bases between them. Germline V lookup: CDR1 MNHEY, CDR2 SVGAGI.

The rearrangement joins TRBV27 to TRBJ1-1; D is perhaps TRBD1 (6 bases). The germline V and J ends were trimmed by 11 bases and 4 bases, with 11 bases remaining between them. Per the germline V gene, CDR1 is MNHEY and CDR2 is SMNVEV (reference sequence). The CDR3 is 11 amino acids. The CDR3 sequence is CAWGLFTEAFF. DNA of the CDR3: TGTGCCTGGGGGCTCTTCACTGAAGCTTTCTTT.

The sample holds one count of this clone. The chain is built from TRBV19 and TRBJ1-2; 8 bases map to TRBD1. This CDR3 contains 15 residues. With V trimmed by 6 bases and J by 7 bases, 13 bases remained unmatched. The germline CDR1 and CDR2 sequences are LNHDA and SQIVND (reference sequence). CDR3 loop: CASSRPSSGGGGYTF. CDR3 nucleotide sequence: TGTGCCAGTAGCCGACCTTCTTCAGGGGGCGGTGGCTACACCTTC. The variable domain in full, completed from reference TRBV19 and TRBJ1-2, reads DGGITQSPKYLFRKEGQNVTLSCEQNLNHDAMYWYRQDPGQGLRLIYYSQIVNDFQKGDIAEGYSVSREKKESFPLTVTSAQKNPTAFYLCASSRPSSGGGGYTFGSGTRLTVV.

This chain joins TRBV28 and TRBJ1-2; a possible D gene is TRBD1 (6 bases). This CDR3 region has 13 residues. CDR1 MDHEN and CDR2 SYDVKM come from the germline V gene. Trimming took 8 bases from V and 6 from J, leaving 16 bases between them. The CDR3 region has the DNA TGTGCCAGCCTCCAAACAGGGCTAAATGGCTACACCTTC. Translated: CASLQTGLNGYTF.